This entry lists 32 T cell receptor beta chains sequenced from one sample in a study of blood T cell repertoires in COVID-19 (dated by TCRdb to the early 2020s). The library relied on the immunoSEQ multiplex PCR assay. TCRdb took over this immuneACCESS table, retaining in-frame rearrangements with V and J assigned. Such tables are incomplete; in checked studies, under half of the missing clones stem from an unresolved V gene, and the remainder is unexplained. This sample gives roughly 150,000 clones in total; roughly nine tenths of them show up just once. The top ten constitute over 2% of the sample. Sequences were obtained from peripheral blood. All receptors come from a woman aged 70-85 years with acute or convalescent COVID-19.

In DNA form, the CDR3 reads TGCGCCAGCAGCTTGGCCAGGGACTCCTCCTACAATGAGCAGTTCTTC. Amino acid sequence: CASSLARDSSYNEQFF. This rearrangement joins TRBV5-1 to TRBJ2-1; possible D gene TRBD2, 6 bases. This CDR3 region has 16 residues. V was pared by 0 bases and J by 0 bases, with 10 bases between. Germline lookup yields CDR1 SGHRS and CDR2 YFSETQ.

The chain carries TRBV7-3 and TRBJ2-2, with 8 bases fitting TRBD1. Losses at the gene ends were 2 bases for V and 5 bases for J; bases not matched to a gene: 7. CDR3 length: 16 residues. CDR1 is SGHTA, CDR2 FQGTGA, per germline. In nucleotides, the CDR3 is TGTGCCAGCAGCTTACAGGGGGCGATCCGAACCGGGGAGCTGTTTTTT. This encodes CASSLQGAIRTGELFF.

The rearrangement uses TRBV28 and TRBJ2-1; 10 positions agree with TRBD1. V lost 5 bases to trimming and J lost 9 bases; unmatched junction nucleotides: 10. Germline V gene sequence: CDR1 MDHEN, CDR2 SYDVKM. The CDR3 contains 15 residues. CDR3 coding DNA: TGTGCCAGCAGTCGCCGGGACAGGGGTTTTGGTGAGCAGTTCTTC. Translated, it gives CASSRRDRGFGEQFF.

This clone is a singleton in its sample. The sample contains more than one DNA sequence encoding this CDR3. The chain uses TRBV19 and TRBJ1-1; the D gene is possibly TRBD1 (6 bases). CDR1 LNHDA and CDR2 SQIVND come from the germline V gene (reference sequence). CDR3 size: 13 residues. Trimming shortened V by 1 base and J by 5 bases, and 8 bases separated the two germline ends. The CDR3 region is CASSIVRGTEAFF. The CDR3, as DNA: TGTGCCAGTAGTATAGTTAGGGGGACTGAAGCTTTCTTT.

In DNA form, the CDR3 reads TGTGCCAGCACCCACAGGGTTGAAAACACCATATATTTT. It codes for CASTHRVENTIYF. The chain combines TRBV28 with TRBJ1-3, with D tentatively TRBD1 (6 bases). V was pared by 7 bases and J by 6 bases, with 13 bases between. Per the germline V gene, CDR1 is MDHEN and CDR2 is SYDVKM. This CDR3 is built from 13 residues.

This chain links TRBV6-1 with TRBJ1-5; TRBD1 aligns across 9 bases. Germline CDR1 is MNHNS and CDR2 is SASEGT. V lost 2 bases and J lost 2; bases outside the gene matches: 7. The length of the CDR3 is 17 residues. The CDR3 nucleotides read TGTGCCAGCAGTGAAAGGGGGACAGGGTTAGGCAATCAGCCCCAGCATTTT. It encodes CASSERGTGLGNQPQHF.

The CDR3 bases are TGTGCCAGCCAAGGGGCGCCTGGGGCCAACGTCCTGACTTTC. It specifies CASQGAPGANVLTF. The V and J genes are TRBV6-6 and TRBJ2-6, with D possibly being TRBD1 (5 bases). CDR1 MNHNY and CDR2 SVGAGI come from the germline V gene (reference sequence). Trimming cost V 8 bases and J 2 bases, with 10 bases left between them. The CDR3 spans 14 residues.

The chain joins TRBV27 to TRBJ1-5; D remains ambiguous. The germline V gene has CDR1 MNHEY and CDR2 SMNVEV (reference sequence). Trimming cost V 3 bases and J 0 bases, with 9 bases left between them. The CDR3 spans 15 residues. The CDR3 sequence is CASSLSRHSNQPQHF. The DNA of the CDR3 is TGTGCCAGCAGTTTGTCCCGACATAGCAATCAGCCCCAGCATTTT.

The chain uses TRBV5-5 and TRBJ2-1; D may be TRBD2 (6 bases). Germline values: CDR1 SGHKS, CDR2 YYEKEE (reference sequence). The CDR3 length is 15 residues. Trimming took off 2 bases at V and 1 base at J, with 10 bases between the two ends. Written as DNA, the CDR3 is TGTGCCAGCAGCTTAGGGACTGAATCCTACAATGAGCAGTTCTTC. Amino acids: CASSLGTESYNEQFF.

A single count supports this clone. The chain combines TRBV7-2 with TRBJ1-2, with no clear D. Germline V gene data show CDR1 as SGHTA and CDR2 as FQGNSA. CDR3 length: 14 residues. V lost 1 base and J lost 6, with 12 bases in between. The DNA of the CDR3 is TGTGCCAGCAGCTTAGTCGGGGTATGGGATGGCTACACCTTC. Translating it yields CASSLVGVWDGYTF.

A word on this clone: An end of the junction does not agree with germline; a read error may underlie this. CDR3 sequence reads: CATSLGLSNQPQHF. CDR3 nucleotide sequence: TGCGCCACCAGTCTCGGGTTGAGCAATCAGCCCCAGCATTTT. The V gene is TRBV10-2, the J gene TRBJ1-5, with unresolved D. Germline CDR1 WSHSY, CDR2 SAAADI. CDR3 length equals 14 residues.

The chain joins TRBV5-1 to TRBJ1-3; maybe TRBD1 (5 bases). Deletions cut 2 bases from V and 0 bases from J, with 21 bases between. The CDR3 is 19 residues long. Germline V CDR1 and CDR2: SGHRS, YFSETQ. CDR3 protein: CASSLSIMTASISGNTIYF. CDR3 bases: TGCGCCAGCAGCTTATCGATCATGACAGCTTCCATCTCTGGAAACACCATATATTTT.

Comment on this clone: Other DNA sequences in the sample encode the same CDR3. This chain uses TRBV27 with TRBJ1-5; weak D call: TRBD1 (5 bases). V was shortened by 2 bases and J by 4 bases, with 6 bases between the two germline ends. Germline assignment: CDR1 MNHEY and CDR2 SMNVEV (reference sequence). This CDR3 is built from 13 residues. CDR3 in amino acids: CASSLAGNQPQHF. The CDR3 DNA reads TGTGCCAGCAGTTTAGCAGGGAATCAGCCCCAGCATTTT.

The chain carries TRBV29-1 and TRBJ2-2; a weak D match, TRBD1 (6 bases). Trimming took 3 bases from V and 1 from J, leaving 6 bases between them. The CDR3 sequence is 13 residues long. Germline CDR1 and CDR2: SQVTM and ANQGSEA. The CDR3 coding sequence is TGCAGCGTTGACAGGGGGAACACCGGGGAGCTGTTTTTT. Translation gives CSVDRGNTGELFF.

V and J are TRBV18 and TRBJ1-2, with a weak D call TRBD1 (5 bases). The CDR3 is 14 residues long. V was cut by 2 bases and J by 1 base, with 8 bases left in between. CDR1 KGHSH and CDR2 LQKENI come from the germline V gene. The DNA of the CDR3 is TGTGCCAGCTCACCAGGAAGGGGTAACTATGGCTACACCTTC. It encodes CASSPGRGNYGYTF. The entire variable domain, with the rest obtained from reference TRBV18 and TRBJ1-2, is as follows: NAGVMQNPRHLVRRRGQEARLRCSPMKGHSHVYWYRQLPEEGLKFMVYLQKENIIDESGMPKERFSAEFPKEGPSILRIQQVVRGDSAAYFCASSPGRGNYGYTFGSGTRLTVV.

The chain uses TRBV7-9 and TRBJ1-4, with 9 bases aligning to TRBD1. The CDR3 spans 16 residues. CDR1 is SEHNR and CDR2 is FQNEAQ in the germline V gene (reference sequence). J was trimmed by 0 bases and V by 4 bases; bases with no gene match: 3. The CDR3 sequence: CASSSGQGTTNEKLFF. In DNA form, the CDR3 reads TGTGCCAGCAGCTCCGGACAGGGGACAACTAATGAAAAACTGTTTTTT.

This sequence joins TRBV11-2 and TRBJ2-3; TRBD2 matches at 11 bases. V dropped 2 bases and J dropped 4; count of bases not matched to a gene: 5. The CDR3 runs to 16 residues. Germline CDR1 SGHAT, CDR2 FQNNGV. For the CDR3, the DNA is TGTGCCAGCAGCTTAATTAGCGGGGGGGCGTCAGATACGCAGTATTTT. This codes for CASSLISGGASDTQYF.

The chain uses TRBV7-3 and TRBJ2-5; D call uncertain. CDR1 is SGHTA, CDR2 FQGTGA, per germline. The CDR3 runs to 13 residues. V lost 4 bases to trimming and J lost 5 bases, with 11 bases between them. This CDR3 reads CASSSSFRETQYF. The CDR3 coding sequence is TGTGCCAGCAGCTCCTCGTTTCGGGAGACCCAGTACTTC.

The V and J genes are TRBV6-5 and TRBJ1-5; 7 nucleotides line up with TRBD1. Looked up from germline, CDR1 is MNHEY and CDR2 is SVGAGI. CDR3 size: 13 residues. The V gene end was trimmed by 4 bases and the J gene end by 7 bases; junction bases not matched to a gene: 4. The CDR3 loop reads CASSSGGGQPQHF. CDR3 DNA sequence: TGTGCCAGCAGTTCAGGGGGTGGGCAGCCCCAGCATTTT.

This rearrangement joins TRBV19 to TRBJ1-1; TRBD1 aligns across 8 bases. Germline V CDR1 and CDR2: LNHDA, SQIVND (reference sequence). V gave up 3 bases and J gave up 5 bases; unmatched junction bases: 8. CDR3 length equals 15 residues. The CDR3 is CASSIAGQGETEAFF. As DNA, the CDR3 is TGTGCCAGTAGTATTGCCGGACAGGGAGAAACTGAAGCTTTCTTT.

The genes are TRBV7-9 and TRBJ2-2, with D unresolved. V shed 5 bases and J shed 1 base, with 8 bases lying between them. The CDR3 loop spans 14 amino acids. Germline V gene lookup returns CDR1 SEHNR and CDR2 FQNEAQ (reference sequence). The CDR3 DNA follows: TGTGCCAGCAGCCGAGACATGAACACCGGGGAGCTGTTTTTT. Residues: CASSRDMNTGELFF.

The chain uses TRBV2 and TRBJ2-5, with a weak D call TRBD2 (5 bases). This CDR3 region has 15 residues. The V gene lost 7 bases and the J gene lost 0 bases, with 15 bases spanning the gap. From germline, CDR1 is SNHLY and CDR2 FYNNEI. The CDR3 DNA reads TGTGCCAGCACCGATGTTTTAGCGTACCAAGAGACCCAGTACTTC. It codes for CASTDVLAYQETQYF.

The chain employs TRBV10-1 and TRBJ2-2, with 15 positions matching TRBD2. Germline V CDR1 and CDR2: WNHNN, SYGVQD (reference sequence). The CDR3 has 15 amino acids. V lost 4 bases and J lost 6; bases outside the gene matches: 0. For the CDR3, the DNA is TGCGCCAGCAGTGGGACTAGCGGGGGGGCCGGGGAGCTGTTTTTT. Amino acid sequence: CASSGTSGGAGELFF.

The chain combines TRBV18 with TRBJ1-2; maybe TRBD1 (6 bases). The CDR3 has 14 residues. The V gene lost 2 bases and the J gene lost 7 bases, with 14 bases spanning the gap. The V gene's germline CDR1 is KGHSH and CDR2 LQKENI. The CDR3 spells CASSPGGGPRGYTF. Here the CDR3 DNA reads TGTGCCAGCTCACCAGGGGGCGGGCCCCGTGGCTACACCTTC.

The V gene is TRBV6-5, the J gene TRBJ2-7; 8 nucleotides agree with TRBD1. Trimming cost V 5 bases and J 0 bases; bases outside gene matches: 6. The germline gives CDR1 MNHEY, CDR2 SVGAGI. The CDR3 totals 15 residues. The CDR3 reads CASSPPGQGSYEQYF. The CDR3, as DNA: TGTGCCAGCAGTCCGCCCGGACAGGGCTCCTACGAGCAGTACTTC.

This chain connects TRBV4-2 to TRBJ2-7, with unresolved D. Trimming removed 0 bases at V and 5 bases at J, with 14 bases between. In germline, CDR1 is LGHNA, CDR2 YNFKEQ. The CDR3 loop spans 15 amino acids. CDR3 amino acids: CASSQDPGGWDEQYF. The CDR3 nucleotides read TGTGCCAGCAGCCAAGATCCCGGCGGTTGGGACGAGCAGTACTTC.

In DNA form, the CDR3 reads TGTGCCAGCAGCCCCCGGGACAGCTTACTCACTGAAGCTTTCTTT. The encoded protein is CASSPRDSLLTEAFF. The chain carries TRBV7-9 and TRBJ1-1; 7 bases line up with TRBD1. Germline trimming cut 5 bases from V and 4 bases from J; bases unmatched to any gene: 10. Germline V gene lookup returns CDR1 SEHNR and CDR2 FQNEAQ (reference sequence). CDR3 length: 15 residues. Full variable domain (missing parts from reference TRBV7-9 and TRBJ1-1): DTGVSQNPRHKITKRGQNVTFRCDPISEHNRLYWYRQTLGQGPEFLTYFQNEAQLEKSRLLSDRFSAERPKGSFSTLEIQRTEQGDSAMYLCASSPRDSLLTEAFFGQGTRLTVV.

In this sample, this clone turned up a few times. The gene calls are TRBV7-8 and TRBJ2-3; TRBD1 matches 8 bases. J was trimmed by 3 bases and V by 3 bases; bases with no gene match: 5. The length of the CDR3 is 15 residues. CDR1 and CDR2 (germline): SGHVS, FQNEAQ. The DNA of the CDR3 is TGTGCCAGCAGCTTTCAGGGGGCAATAACAGATACGCAGTATTTT. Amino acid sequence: CASSFQGAITDTQYF.

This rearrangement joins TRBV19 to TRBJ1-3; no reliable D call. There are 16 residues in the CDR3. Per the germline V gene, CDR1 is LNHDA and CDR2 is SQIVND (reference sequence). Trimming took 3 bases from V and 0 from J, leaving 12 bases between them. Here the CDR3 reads CASSIRGQPSGNTIYF. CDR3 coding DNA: TGTGCCAGTAGTATCCGAGGGCAACCCTCTGGAAACACCATATATTTT.

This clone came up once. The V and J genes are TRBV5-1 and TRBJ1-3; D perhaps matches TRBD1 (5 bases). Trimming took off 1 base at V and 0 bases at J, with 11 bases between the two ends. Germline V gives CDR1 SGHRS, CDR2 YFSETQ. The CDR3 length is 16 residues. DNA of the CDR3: TGCGCCAGCAGCTTGCTGGGGCTAGACTCTGGAAACACCATATATTTT. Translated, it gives CASSLLGLDSGNTIYF.

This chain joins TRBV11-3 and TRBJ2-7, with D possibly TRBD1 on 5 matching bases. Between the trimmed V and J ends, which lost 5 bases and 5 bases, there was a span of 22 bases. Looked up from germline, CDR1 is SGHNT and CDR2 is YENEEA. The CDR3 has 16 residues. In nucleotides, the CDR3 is TGTGCCAGCAGCCCAACGTCAGGGATCCTCCCGAACGAGCAGTACTTC. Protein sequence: CASSPTSGILPNEQYF.

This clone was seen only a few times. The CDR3 coding sequence is TGTGCCAGCAGATTGGGACTAGGGCCAGAGACCCAGTACTTC. It specifies CASRLGLGPETQYF. This sequence joins TRBV6-5 and TRBJ2-5, with 8 bases that match TRBD2. Germline V lookup: CDR1 MNHEY, CDR2 SVGAGI. With V trimmed by 6 bases and J by 4 bases, 7 bases remained unmatched. This CDR3 has 14 amino acids.